The sequence of this T cell receptor delta chain was determined in a study of gamma-delta T cells after stem cell transplantation. The ends lost 0 bases at V and 9 bases at J; junction bases unmatched: 14. CDR1 and CDR2 (germline): GEAIGNYY, EKD. The CDR3 loop spans 17 amino acids. TCRdb repeated clone calling on the RT-PCR reads with CATT. The sample has some 3,100 delta-chain clones, approximately 2.6% seen once. This sequence was found in a human donor. It is not recorded whose cells these are; they may come from a transplant donor. What was sequenced was gamma-delta T cells. The V gene is TRDV2, the J gene TRDJ1, with 11 bases identical to TRDD3. In DNA, the CDR3 is TGTGCCTGTGACACCGTTTCCTGGGCTGGGGGATACCATGAACTCATCTTT. Translating it yields CACDTVSWAGGYHELIF.